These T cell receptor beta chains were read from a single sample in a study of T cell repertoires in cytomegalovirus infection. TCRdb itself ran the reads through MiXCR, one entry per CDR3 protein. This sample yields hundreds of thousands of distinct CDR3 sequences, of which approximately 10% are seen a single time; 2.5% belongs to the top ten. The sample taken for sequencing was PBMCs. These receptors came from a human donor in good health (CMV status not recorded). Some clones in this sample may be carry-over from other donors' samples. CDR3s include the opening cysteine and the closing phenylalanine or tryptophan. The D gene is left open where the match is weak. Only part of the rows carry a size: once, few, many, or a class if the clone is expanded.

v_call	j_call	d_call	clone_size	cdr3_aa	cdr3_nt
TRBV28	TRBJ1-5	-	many	CASSLRVIHQPQHF	TGTGCCAGCAGTTTAAGGGTTATCCATCAGCCCCAGCATTTT
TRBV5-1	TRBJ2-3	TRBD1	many	CASSSHGQGATDTQYF	TGCGCCAGCAGCTCTCACGGACAGGGAGCCACAGATACGCAGTATTTT
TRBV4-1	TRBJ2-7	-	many	CASSQVALDEQYF	TGCGCCAGCAGCCAAGTGGCCCTGGACGAGCAGTACTTC
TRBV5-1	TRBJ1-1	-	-	CASSSGTFEAFF	TGCGCCAGCAGCTCGGGGACGTTTGAAGCTTTCTTT
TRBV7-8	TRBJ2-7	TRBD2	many	CASSLREGTEQYF	TGTGCCAGCAGCTTAAGGGAGGGTACGGAGCAGTACTTC
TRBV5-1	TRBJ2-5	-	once	CASSEVQETQYF	TGCGCCAGCAGCGAGGTACAAGAGACCCAGTACTTC
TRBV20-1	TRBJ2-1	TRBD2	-	CSARVSWTSGGGSYNEQFF	TGCAGTGCTAGAGTATCCTGGACTAGCGGGGGGGGTTCATACAATGAGCAGTTCTTC
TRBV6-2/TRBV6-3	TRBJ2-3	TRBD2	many	CASRLRGAGDTQYF	TGTGCCAGCAGACTGCGGGGGGCCGGGGATACGCAGTATTTT
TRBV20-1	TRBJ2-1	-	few	CSARIYNEQFF	TGCAGTGCTAGAATCTACAATGAGCAGTTCTTC
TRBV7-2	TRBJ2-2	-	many	CASSWGGRGRPGELFF	TGTGCCAGCAGCTGGGGGGGGAGGGGGCGCCCCGGGGAGCTGTTTTTT
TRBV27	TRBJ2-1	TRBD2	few	CASSSWGGGNEQFF	TGTGCCAGCAGTTCCTGGGGGGGAGGCAATGAGCAGTTCTTC
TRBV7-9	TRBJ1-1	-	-	CASSSAIGVMNTEAFF	TGTGCCAGCAGCTCCGCCATCGGGGTCATGAACACTGAAGCTTTCTTT
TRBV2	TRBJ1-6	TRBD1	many	CASSEGTGGYSPLHF	TGTGCCAGCAGTGAAGGGACAGGGGGCTACTCACCCCTCCACTTT
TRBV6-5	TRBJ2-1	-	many	CASSYSYRGYAYNEQFF	TGTGCCAGCAGTTACTCTTACCGGGGTTATGCCTACAATGAGCAGTTCTTC
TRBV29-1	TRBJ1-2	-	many	CSVGARTLGGYTF	TGCAGCGTTGGGGCCAGGACTTTAGGGGGCTACACCTTC
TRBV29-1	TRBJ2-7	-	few	CSVEEDSEQYF	TGCAGCGTTGAAGAAGACAGCGAGCAGTACTTC
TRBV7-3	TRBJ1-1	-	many	CASSSSGTTSEAFF	TGTGCCAGCAGCTCTTCCGGGACCACATCTGAAGCTTTCTTT
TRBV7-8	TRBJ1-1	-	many	CASSPGRVDTEAFF	TGTGCCAGCAGCCCCGGCAGGGTCGACACTGAAGCTTTCTTT
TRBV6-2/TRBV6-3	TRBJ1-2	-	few	CASSRQLIRGYTF	TGTGCCAGCAGTCGACAGCTTATTAGGGGCTACACCTTC
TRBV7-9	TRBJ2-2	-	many	CASSFVGGPGELFF	TGTGCCAGCAGCTTCGTCGGGGGGCCCGGGGAGCTGTTTTTT
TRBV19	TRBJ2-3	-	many	CASSSLRDSPFTDTQYF	TGTGCCAGTAGTTCCCTGCGGGACAGTCCTTTCACAGATACGCAGTATTTT
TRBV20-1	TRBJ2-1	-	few	CSARDQESSYNEQFF	TGCAGTGCTAGAGATCAGGAGAGCTCCTACAATGAGCAGTTCTTC
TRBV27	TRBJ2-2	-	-	CASGRDTNTGELFF	TGTGCCAGCGGACGGGACACCAACACCGGGGAGCTGTTTTTT
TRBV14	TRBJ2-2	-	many	CASSQGWGRNTGELFF	TGTGCCAGCAGCCAAGGTTGGGGGAGGAACACCGGGGAGCTGTTTTTT
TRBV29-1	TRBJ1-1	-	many	CSVGPGLNTEAFF	TGCAGCGTTGGACCCGGACTGAACACTGAAGCTTTCTTT
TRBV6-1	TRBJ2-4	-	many	CASSEGAAKNIQYF	TGTGCCAGCAGTGAAGGTGCAGCCAAAAACATTCAGTACTTC
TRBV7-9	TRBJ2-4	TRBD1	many	CASSGTVIAKNIQYF	TGTGCCAGCAGCGGGACAGTGATAGCCAAAAACATTCAGTACTTC
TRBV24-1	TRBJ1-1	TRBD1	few	CATSGQGGTEAFF	TGTGCCACCAGCGGACAGGGTGGAACTGAAGCTTTCTTT
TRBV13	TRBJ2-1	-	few	CASSLGGGRGLDEQFF	TGTGCCAGCAGCTTAGGAGGGGGGCGGGGGTTGGATGAGCAGTTCTTC
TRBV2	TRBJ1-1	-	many	CASSEALRVMAEAFF	TGTGCCAGCAGTGAAGCGCTTCGGGTTATGGCTGAAGCTTTCTTT
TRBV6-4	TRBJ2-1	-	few	CASSEGGGSRNEQFF	TGTGCCAGCAGTGAAGGGGGGGGATCAAGGAATGAGCAGTTCTTC
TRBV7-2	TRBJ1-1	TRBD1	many	CASSLSGTGFNTEAFF	TGTGCCAGCAGCTTATCCGGGACAGGGTTCAACACTGAAGCTTTCTTT
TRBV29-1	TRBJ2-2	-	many	CSVEILGGGNTGELFF	TGCAGCGTTGAAATTCTGGGTGGGGGGAACACCGGGGAGCTGTTTTTT
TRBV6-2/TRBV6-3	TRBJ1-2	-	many	CASSWTVAHGYTF	TGTGCCAGCAGTTGGACAGTGGCTCATGGCTACACCTTC
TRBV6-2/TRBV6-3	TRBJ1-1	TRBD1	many	CASSYSTGEDTEAFF	TGTGCCAGCAGTTACTCGACAGGGGAGGACACTGAAGCTTTCTTT
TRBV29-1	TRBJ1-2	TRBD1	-	CSVRGGQGAPIGYTF	TGCAGCGTGAGGGGGGGGCAGGGGGCGCCTATTGGCTACACCTTC
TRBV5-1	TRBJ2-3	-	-	CASSLDGQVGTQYF	TGCGCCAGCAGCTTGGACGGCCAGGTGGGAACGCAGTATTTT
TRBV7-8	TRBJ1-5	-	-	CASSLGSAVINQPQHF	TGTGCCAGCAGCTTAGGTTCTGCAGTGATCAATCAGCCCCAGCATTTT
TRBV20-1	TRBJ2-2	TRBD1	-	CSAIGQGDVTGELFF	TGCAGTGCTATCGGGCAGGGGGATGTAACCGGGGAGCTGTTTTTT
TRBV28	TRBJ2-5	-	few	CASSLGGAGRETQYF	TGTGCCAGCAGTTTAGGTGGGGCTGGGCGGGAGACCCAGTACTTC
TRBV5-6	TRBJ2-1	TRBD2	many	CASSWGLAGGNEQFF	TGTGCCAGCAGCTGGGGACTAGCGGGGGGTAATGAGCAGTTCTTC
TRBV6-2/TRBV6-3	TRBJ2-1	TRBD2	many	CASSYSGLAGGPSSYNEQFF	TGTGCCAGCAGTTACTCCGGCCTAGCGGGGGGCCCTAGCTCCTACAATGAGCAGTTCTTC
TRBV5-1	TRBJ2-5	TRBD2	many	CASSSISGVETQYF	TGCGCCAGCAGCAGCATCAGCGGGGTAGAGACCCAGTACTTC
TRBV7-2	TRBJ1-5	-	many	CASSYRLSNQPQHF	TGTGCCAGCAGCTACAGGCTTAGCAATCAGCCCCAGCATTTT
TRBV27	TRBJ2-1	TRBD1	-	CASSYWDSSEQFF	TGTGCCAGCAGTTATTGGGACAGCAGTGAGCAGTTCTTC
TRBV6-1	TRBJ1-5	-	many	CASSVSGSGQPQHF	TGTGCCAGCAGTGTGTCAGGTAGCGGTCAGCCCCAGCATTTT
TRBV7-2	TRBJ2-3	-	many	CASQTRGRQYF	TGTGCCAGTCAAACCCGGGGACGGCAGTATTTT
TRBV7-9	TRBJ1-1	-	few	CASSSKTGRFTEAFF	TGTGCCAGCAGCTCTAAAACGGGAAGATTCACTGAAGCTTTCTTT
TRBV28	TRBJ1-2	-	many	CASSLFQANGGYTF	TGTGCCAGCAGTTTATTCCAGGCCAATGGTGGCTACACCTTC
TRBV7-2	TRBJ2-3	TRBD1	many	CASSLMGQRTDTQYF	TGTGCCAGCAGCTTAATGGGACAGCGCACAGATACGCAGTATTTT
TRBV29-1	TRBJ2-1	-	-	CSVEGRVSYNEQFF	TGCAGCGTTGAGGGACGGGTCTCCTACAATGAGCAGTTCTTC
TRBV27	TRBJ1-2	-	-	CASSFSAGSDHGYTF	TGTGCCAGCAGTTTCTCGGCCGGGTCCGACCATGGCTACACCTTC
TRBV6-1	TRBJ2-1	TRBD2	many	CASSLQGSGVYNEQFF	TGTGCCAGCAGTCTCCAAGGTAGCGGGGTCTACAATGAGCAGTTCTTC
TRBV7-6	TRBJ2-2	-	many	CASSLGLEGTGELFF	TGTGCCAGCAGCTTAGGCCTAGAGGGGACCGGGGAGCTGTTTTTT